The clone carrying this TCR beta chain has ten or more counts. Its antigen is still unknown. The data were obtained in a study of neurological immune-mediated disorders. 2 million PBMCs stored at -80 C were the source of the unsorted libraries. The study's findings and limits: Multiple sclerosis patients had less TCR clonal expansion than even healthy controls, unlike HTLV-1-associated myelopathy.

As for the cDNA, it was generated by 5'RACE with 10-nucleotide random UMIs. Every sequencing run generated over 160 million TCR-beta sequences from 15-18 subjects. Each CDR3 protein is one row after TCRdb ran MiXCR on the 5' RACE reads. The table shows about 55,000 distinct CDR3 sequences, with around 3.6% occurring only once. The sequencing sample was made of PBMCs. The clonotype was recovered from a man in his thirties or forties with multiple sclerosis.

CDR3 in DNA: TGTGCCAGCAGCTTACCAGGATTCGATTCGAACACTGAAGCTTTCTTT. Encoded protein: CASSLPGFDSNTEAFF. The chain carries TRBV11-1 and TRBJ1-1; D not resolved. Per germline, CDR1 SGHAT and CDR2 FQDESV (reference sequence). The V and J ends lost 2 bases and 1 base respectively, with 14 bases between them. The CDR3 length is 16 residues.